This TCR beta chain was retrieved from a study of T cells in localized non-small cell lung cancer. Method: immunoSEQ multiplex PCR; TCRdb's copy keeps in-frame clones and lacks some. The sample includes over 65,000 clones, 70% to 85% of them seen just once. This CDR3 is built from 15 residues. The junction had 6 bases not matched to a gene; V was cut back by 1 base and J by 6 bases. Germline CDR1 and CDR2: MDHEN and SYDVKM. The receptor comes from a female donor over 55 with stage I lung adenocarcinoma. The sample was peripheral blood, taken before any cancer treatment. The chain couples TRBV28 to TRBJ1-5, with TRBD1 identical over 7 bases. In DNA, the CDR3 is TGTGCCAGCAGTTTATTAGGGGGCGCTTCTCAGCCCCAGCATTTT. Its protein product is CASSLLGGASQPQHF.